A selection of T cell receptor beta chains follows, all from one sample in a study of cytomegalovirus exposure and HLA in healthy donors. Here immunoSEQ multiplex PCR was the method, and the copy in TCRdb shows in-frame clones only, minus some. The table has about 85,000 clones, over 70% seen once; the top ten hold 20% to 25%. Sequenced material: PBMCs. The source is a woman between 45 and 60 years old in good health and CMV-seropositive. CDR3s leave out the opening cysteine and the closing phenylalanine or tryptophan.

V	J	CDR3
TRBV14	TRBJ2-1	ASSPLAGVYDEQF
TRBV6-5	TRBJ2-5	ASSYPGQETQY
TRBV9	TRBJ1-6	ASSPQLGEVSPLH
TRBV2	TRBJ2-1	ASSEATLAGNYNEQF
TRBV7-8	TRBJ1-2	ASSPPGFRRTEGYGYT
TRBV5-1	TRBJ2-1	ASSPSPRGGSEQF
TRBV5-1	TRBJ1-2	ASSLEGAQGYT
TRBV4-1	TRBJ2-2	ASSHSGAGETGELF
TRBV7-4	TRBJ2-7	ASSLPGVFHEQY
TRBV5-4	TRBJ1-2	ASSPPGGNYGYT
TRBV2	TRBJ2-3	ASSAPVSTDTQY
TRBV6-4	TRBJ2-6	ASSDSTGSGANVLT
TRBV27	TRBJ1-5	ASSPTSGGRPQH
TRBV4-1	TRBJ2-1	ASSQAGLAPRSIDYNEQF
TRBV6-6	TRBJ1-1	ASSDRGRTEAF
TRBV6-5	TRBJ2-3	ASRSTDISDTQY
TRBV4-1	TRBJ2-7	ASSQPRGLEQY
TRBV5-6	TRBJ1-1	ASSLGGGQALGAF
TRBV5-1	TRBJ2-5	ASSSGLAGEGETQY
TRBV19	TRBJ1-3	ASRNGASGNTIY
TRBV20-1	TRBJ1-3	SEHSGNTIY
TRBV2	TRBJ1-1	ASSEAWGQNTEAF
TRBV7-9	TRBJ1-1	ASSSSGTGHTEAF
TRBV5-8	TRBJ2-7	ASSLGAGEQY
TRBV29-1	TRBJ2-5	SGAPSDRGETQY
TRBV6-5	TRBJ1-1	ASSETGRATEAF
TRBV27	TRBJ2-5	ASRKAGGRPQY
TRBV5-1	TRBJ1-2	ASSFNRELGYT
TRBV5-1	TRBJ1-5	ASSLTVFNQPQH
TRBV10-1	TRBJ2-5	ASSARDSLIGTQY
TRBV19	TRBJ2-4	ASSSSGRIQY
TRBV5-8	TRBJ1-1	ASSNYVATSRTGGIAEAF
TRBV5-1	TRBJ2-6	ASSFEGTIPGANVLT
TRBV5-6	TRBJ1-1	ASSLGLLTVSEAF
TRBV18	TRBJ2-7	ASSPRVNTDGGEQY
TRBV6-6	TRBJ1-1	ASSRDTSIMNTEAF
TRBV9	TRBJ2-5	ASIGARETQY
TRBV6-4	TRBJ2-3	ASSEVGTYTDTQY
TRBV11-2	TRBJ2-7	ASRGQGGYEQY
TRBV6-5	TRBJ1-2	ASSFLGGAGYT
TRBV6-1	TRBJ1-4	ASSRDRDGKLF
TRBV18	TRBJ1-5	ASSLNRGGNQPQH
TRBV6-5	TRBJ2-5	ASSYAISVQY
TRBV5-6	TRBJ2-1	ASSPISYNEQF
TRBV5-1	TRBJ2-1	ASSLAGAISGSKQF
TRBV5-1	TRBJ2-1	ASSSSGSSGNEQF
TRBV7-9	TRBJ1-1	ASKATGMNTEAF